This T cell receptor (beta chain) was sequenced for a study of blood T cell repertoires in COVID-19. On the study more broadly: The analysed material was cDNA or gDNA that came from T cells, B-cell-depleted T cells, or PBMCs.

The CDR3 extends over 14 amino acids. V lost 2 bases and J 5 bases, leaving 10 bases between the germline ends. Germline loops: CDR1 PRHDT, CDR2 FYEKMQ (reference sequence). In the original processing: Researchers report that nucleated cell counts were estimated from reference gene primer amplification. Clones were read by immunoSEQ multiplex PCR, and TCRdb kept only the in-frame ones, dropping some. V, J and clone size are taken as reported in that table, and D and trimming were inferred from the DNA itself. The sample records some 85,000 clones, 78% being singletons. The chain uses TRBV13 and TRBJ2-1; a weak D match, TRBD1 (5 bases). This TCR came from a man between 65 and 85 years old with COVID-19, enrolled during active disease. The sequencing input was peripheral blood. CDR3 sequence (DNA): TGTGCCAGCAGCTTACGACAGATCGACAATGAGCAGTTCTTC. Its translation: CASSLRQIDNEQFF.